These T cell receptor beta chains were read from a single sample in a study of T cells in tuberculosis. TCRdb keeps only in-frame clones here, not all; method: immunoSEQ multiplex PCR. Of under 40,000 clones listed, 90% to 95% are singletons. Sequenced input: PBMCs. These receptors were obtained from a donor aged 10-29 years with latent tuberculosis or without tuberculosis infection. Each CDR3 is given with its conserved first and last residue. Each record gives: D gene, J gene, clone size, V gene, CDR3 protein, CDR3 DNA. The D gene is left open where the match is weak. Size is stated for part of the rows, as once, few or many counts, or as a class when the clone is expanded.

TRBD1	TRBJ2-2	.	TRBV4-1	CASSPPRQGNTGELFF	TGCGCCAGCAGCCCCCCCCGACAGGGGAACACCGGGGAGCTGTTTTTT
.	TRBJ2-1	.	TRBV6-4	CASSVQGQVENEQFF	TGTGCCAGCAGTGTTCAGGGCCAGGTTGAGAATGAGCAGTTCTTC
.	TRBJ2-5	few	TRBV19	CASSTPASEQETQYF	TGTGCCAGTAGTACCCCCGCTAGCGAACAAGAGACCCAGTACTTC
.	TRBJ2-5	.	TRBV9	CASSVGLEYQETQYF	TGTGCCAGCAGCGTAGGCCTAGAGTACCAAGAGACCCAGTACTTC
TRBD1	TRBJ1-2	.	TRBV11-2	CASSTRTGSRGGYTF	TGTGCCAGCAGCACACGGACAGGGTCCCGGGGAGGCTACACCTTC
TRBD2	TRBJ2-1	.	TRBV5-8	CASSLGNILADEQFF	TGTGCCAGCAGCTTGGGGAATATTCTAGCGGATGAGCAGTTCTTC
.	TRBJ1-3	.	TRBV15	CATSRGGSGNTIYF	TGTGCCACCAGCCGAGGAGGGTCCGGAAACACCATATATTTT
.	TRBJ1-1	.	TRBV7-2	CASSFGRARGAFF	TGTGCCAGCAGCTTCGGGCGGGCCCGAGGAGCTTTCTTT
TRBD2	TRBJ2-5	.	TRBV7-2	CASSPPRLAAQETQYF	TGTGCCAGCAGCCCCCCAAGACTAGCGGCCCAAGAGACCCAGTACTTC
.	TRBJ2-5	.	TRBV19	CASSIYPGGSQETQYF	TGTGCCAGTAGTATTTATCCAGGAGGAAGCCAAGAGACCCAGTACTTC
.	TRBJ2-1	.	TRBV15	CATSRRGTLNEQFF	TGTGCCACCAGCAGACGGGGGACTCTCAATGAGCAGTTCTTC
.	TRBJ2-5	.	TRBV19	CASSPREGVGGLGTQYF	TGTGCCAGTAGTCCCCGAGAGGGGGTGGGGGGGTTAGGGACCCAGTACTTC
TRBD1	TRBJ2-7	.	TRBV6-1	CASRTGTGAYEQYF	TGTGCCAGCAGGACGGGGACAGGGGCCTACGAGCAGTACTTC
.	TRBJ1-2	.	TRBV7-2	CASSLVRDTFSGYTF	TGTGCCAGCAGCTTAGTCCGGGACACCTTTTCTGGCTACACCTTC
.	TRBJ1-1	.	TRBV6-1	CASCARGNTEAFF	TGTGCCAGCTGTGCCAGGGGGAACACTGAAGCTTTCTTT
TRBD1	TRBJ1-1	.	TRBV19	CASLKGGGDTEAFF	TGTGCCAGTTTAAAAGGGGGCGGAGACACTGAAGCTTTCTTT
.	TRBJ1-6	.	TRBV28	CASSLVPGGDAKVNSPLHF	TGTGCCAGCAGTTTGGTTCCGGGGGGCGACGCTAAGGTTAATTCACCCCTCCACTTT
.	TRBJ2-1	.	TRBV6-5	CASSQNSGTYNEQFF	TGTGCCAGCAGTCAAAATAGCGGTACCTACAATGAGCAGTTCTTC
TRBD2	TRBJ2-5	.	TRBV7-9	CAGQTGREKETQYF	TGTGCCGGACAAACGGGGCGGGAGAAGGAGACCCAGTACTTC
TRBD1	TRBJ2-1	.	TRBV29-1	CSVYGTGANEQFF	TGCAGCGTATACGGGACAGGGGCCAATGAGCAGTTCTTC
TRBD1	TRBJ1-2	.	TRBV29-1	CSVDPTGGQVGGYTF	TGCAGCGTTGATCCTACAGGGGGCCAAGTGGGTGGCTACACCTTC
.	TRBJ2-7	.	TRBV4-3	CASSQEGRPESEQYF	TGCGCCAGCAGCCAAGAGGGCAGGCCCGAATCGGAGCAGTACTTC
TRBD1	TRBJ1-4	.	TRBV28	CASGLPTGWAEKLFF	TGTGCCAGCGGATTACCGACAGGGTGGGCTGAAAAACTGTTTTTT
TRBD2	TRBJ2-3	once	TRBV5-1	CAINLAGVGSGTQYF	TGCGCCATCAATTTAGCGGGGGTGGGGAGCGGGACGCAGTATTTT
TRBD1	TRBJ1-1	.	TRBV7-9	CASSSNRGDTEAFF	TGTGCCAGCAGCTCGAACAGGGGGGATACTGAAGCTTTCTTT
TRBD1	TRBJ2-2	.	TRBV4-3	CASSPGDRVPGELFF	TGCGCCAGCAGCCCAGGAGACAGGGTTCCCGGGGAGCTGTTTTTT
.	TRBJ1-3	.	TRBV13	CASSLNRNTIYF	TGTGCCAGCAGCCTTAATAGAAACACCATATATTTT
TRBD1	TRBJ1-5	.	TRBV6-1	CASSDRDPRGQPQHF	TGTGCCAGCTCCGACAGGGACCCCAGGGGTCAGCCCCAGCATTTT
.	TRBJ1-1	.	TRBV28	CASSRWRTEAFF	TGTGCCAGCAGCCGCTGGAGGACTGAAGCTTTCTTT
.	TRBJ2-3	.	TRBV4-1	CASSQVAGGGTDTQYF	TGCGCCAGCAGCCAAGTAGCTGGGGGCGGAACAGATACGCAGTATTTT
.	TRBJ2-2	once	TRBV6-5	CASSYVQTNTGELFF	TGTGCCAGCAGTTACGTCCAGACGAACACCGGGGAGCTGTTTTTT
TRBD2	TRBJ2-5	.	TRBV4-2	CASSQGQTSGQETQYF	TGTGCCAGCAGCCAAGGCCAGACTAGCGGGCAGGAGACCCAGTACTTC
.	TRBJ2-2	once	TRBV5-1	CASSLGQADSGELFF	TGCGCCAGCAGCTTGGGACAGGCCGACTCCGGGGAGCTGTTTTTT
.	TRBJ1-2	.	TRBV10-3	CAISVGRGEGYTF	TGTGCCATCAGTGTAGGACGGGGAGAGGGCTACACCTTC